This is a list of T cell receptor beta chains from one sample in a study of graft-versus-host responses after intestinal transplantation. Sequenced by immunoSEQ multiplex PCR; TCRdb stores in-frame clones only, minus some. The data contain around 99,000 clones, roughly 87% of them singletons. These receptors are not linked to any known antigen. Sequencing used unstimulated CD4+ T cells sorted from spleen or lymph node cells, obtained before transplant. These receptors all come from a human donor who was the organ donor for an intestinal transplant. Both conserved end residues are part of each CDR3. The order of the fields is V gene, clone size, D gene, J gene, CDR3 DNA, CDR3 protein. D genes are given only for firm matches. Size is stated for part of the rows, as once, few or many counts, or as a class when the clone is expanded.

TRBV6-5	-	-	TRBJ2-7	TGTGCCAGCAGTTACTCGAACAGGCTTAACTACGAGCAGTACTTC	CASSYSNRLNYEQYF
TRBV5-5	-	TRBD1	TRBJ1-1	TGTGCCAGCAGCTTCAGGGACAGAAGAAACACTGAAGCTTTCTTT	CASSFRDRRNTEAFF
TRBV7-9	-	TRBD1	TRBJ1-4	TGTGCCAGCAGCCTCGGACAGGGTGAGGCTGAAAAACTGTTTTTT	CASSLGQGEAEKLFF
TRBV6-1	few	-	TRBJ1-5	TGTGCCAGCAGTGAAAACGGAGGGCGGAATCAGCCCCAGCATTTT	CASSENGGRNQPQHF
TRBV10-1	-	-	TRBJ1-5	TGCGCCAGCAGTGACAACAGGTTCATCCCTAACCAGCCCCAGCATTTT	CASSDNRFIPNQPQHF
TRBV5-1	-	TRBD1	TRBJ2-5	TGCGCCAGCAGCTCCGGGACAGGGAAAGAGACCCAGTACTTC	CASSSGTGKETQYF
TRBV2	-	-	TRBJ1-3	TGTGCCAGCAGTGGAAGACGGCCACAGGGTTTCTCTGGAAACACCATATATTTT	CASSGRRPQGFSGNTIYF
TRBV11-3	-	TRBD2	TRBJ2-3	TGTGCCAGCAGCGACGGGGGGAGTAGCCCAGATACGCAGTATTTT	CASSDGGSSPDTQYF
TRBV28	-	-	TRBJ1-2	TGTGCCAGCAGGGAAGGTTCAATAGGCTACACCTTC	CASREGSIGYTF
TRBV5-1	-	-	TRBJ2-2	TGCGCCAGCAAGAAGGACGGTCCGAACACCGGGGAGCTGTTTTTT	CASKKDGPNTGELFF
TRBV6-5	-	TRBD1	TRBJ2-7	TGTGCCAGCAGTAAAAGGGACAGGGGACCCTACGAGCAGTACTTC	CASSKRDRGPYEQYF
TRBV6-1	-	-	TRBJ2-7	TGTGCCAGCAGTGAAGCGCTTAGCGGCAATTCCTACGAGCAGTACTTC	CASSEALSGNSYEQYF
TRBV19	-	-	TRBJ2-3	TGTGCCAGTAGTAGGGGAGGCCCAGGAGATACGCAGTATTTT	CASSRGGPGDTQYF
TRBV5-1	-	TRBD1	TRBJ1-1	TGCGCCAGCAGCGGAACCAAGGGACAGATGAACACTGAAGCTTTCTTT	CASSGTKGQMNTEAFF
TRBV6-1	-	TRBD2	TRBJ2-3	TGTGCCAGCAGGACTAGCGGGAGCACAGATACGCAGTATTTT	CASRTSGSTDTQYF
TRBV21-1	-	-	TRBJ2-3	TGTGCCAGCAGCAAAAGGGGAAGGTTATGCTATGGCACAGATACGCAGTATTTT	CASSKRGRLCYGTDTQYF
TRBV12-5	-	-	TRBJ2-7	TGTGCTAGTGGGTTGTGGGGGGGCAGGGACGAGCAGTACTTC	CASGLWGGRDEQYF
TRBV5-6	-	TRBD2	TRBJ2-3	TGTGCCAGCAGCTTACCTAGCGGGTACACAGATACGCAGTATTTT	CASSLPSGYTDTQYF
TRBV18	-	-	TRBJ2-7	TGTGCCAGCTCACGGGGTAGTGCCTACGAGCAGTACTTC	CASSRGSAYEQYF
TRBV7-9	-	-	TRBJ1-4	TGTGCCAGCAGCTTAGGCAGGGGTGAAAAACTGTTTTTT	CASSLGRGEKLFF
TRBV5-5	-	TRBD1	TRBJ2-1	TGTGCCAGCAGCTCCGGGACAGGGAGTTACAATGAGCAGTTCTTC	CASSSGTGSYNEQFF
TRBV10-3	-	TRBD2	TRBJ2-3	TGTGCCATCAGTGGAGAGCGGGAGAGCACAGATACGCAGTATTTT	CAISGERESTDTQYF
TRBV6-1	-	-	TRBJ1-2	TGTGCCAGCAGGACCGATGGGGCTAACTATGGCTACACCTTC	CASRTDGANYGYTF
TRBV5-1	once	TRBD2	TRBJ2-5	TGCGCCAGCAGCTTGGCGGCTAGCGGGGGGGCCGGGGAGACCCAGTACTTC	CASSLAASGGAGETQYF
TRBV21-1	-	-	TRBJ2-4	TGTGCCAGCAGCACCCGCCGGTTAGCCAAAAACATTCAGTACTTC	CASSTRRLAKNIQYF
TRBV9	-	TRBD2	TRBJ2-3	TGTGCCAGCAGCGCCCGACTAGCGGGGGGCCGCACAGATACGCAGTATTTT	CASSARLAGGRTDTQYF
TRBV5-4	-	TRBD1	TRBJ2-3	TGTGCCAGCCACCTCGACAGGGGAGATACGCAGTATTTT	CASHLDRGDTQYF
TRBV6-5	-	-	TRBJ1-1	TGTGCCAGCAGTTACCGTCCTCTCTTGAACACTGAAGCTTTCTTT	CASSYRPLLNTEAFF
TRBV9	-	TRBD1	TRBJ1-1	TGTGCCAGCAGCGCCAGGGGGCACGGGAACACTGAAGCTTTCTTT	CASSARGHGNTEAFF
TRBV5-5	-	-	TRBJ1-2	TGTGCCAGCAGCCCAGGACAGCTTAGGCATGGCTACACCTTC	CASSPGQLRHGYTF
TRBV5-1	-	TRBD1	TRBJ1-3	TGCGCCAGCAGCTTGGACAGGGGCGGAAACACCATATATTTT	CASSLDRGGNTIYF
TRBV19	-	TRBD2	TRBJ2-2	TGTGCCAGTAGTGGAGCCGGGACTAGCGGCTACACCGGGGAGCTGTTTTTT	CASSGAGTSGYTGELFF
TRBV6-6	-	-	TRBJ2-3	TGTGCCAGCAGTTACGGGACGGGGGCGAACACAGATACGCAGTATTTT	CASSYGTGANTDTQYF
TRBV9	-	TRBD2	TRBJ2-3	TGTGCCAGCGCGATAGGAGGAGCGGGAGCTAGGGATACGCAGTATTTT	CASAIGGAGARDTQYF
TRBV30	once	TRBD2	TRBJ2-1	TGTGCCTGGAAACTAGCGGGAGTAAACAATGAGCAGTTCTTC	CAWKLAGVNNEQFF
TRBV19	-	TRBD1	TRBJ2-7	TGTGCCAGTAGTATTGGCCCACGGGACAGATCCTACGAGCAGTACTTC	CASSIGPRDRSYEQYF
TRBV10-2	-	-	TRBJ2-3	TGCGCCAGCAATACTATTACCACAGATACGCAGTATTTT	CASNTITTDTQYF